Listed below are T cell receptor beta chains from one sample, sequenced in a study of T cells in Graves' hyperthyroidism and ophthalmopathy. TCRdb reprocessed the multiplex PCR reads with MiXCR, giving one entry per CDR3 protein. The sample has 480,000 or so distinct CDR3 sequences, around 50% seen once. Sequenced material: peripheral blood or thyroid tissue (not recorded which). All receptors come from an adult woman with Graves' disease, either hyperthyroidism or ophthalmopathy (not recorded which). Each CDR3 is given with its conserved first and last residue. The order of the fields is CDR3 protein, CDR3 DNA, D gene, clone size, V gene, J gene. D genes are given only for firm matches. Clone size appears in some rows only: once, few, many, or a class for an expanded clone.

CASSLRETHQPQHF,TGTGCCAGTAGTCTCCGGGAGACCCATCAGCCCCAGCATTTT,.,.,TRBV19,TRBJ1-5
CASSSRTGGETQYF,TGTGCCAGCAGTAGTCGGACAGGGGGAGAGACCCAGTACTTC,TRBD1,few,TRBV2,TRBJ2-5
CASRYTRGDTEAFF,TGTGCCAGCAGATATACGAGAGGGGACACTGAAGCTTTCTTT,.,.,TRBV7-2,TRBJ1-1
CASSLQGVSNYGYTF,TGTGCCAGCAGCTTACAGGGGGTATCTAACTATGGCTACACCTTC,TRBD1,.,TRBV7-3,TRBJ1-2
CSARDRSGRRTLNYGYTF,TGCAGTGCTAGAGATAGGTCGGGCCGGAGAACTCTTAACTATGGCTACACCTTC,.,many,TRBV20-1,TRBJ1-2
CSASRQGAQETQYF,TGCAGTGCTAGCAGACAGGGGGCCCAAGAGACCCAGTACTTC,TRBD1,many,TRBV20-1,TRBJ2-5
CASRSTRYPRANVLTF,TGTGCCAGCAGGTCGACCCGGTACCCTCGGGCCAACGTCCTGACTTTC,.,.,TRBV12-3/TRBV12-4,TRBJ2-6
CASSQGQGALGTEAFF,TGTGCCAGCAGCCAAGGACAGGGGGCGTTGGGCACTGAAGCTTTCTTT,TRBD1,.,TRBV4-2,TRBJ1-1
CASSPPSGDEAFF,TGTGCCAGCAGCCCCCCTTCGGGTGATGAAGCTTTCTTT,.,once,TRBV7-9,TRBJ1-1
CASSEGLASSYEQYF,TGTGCCAGCAGTGAAGGGCTAGCGAGCTCCTACGAGCAGTACTTC,.,.,TRBV2,TRBJ2-7
CSVVGGENTGELFF,TGCAGCGTTGTTGGAGGCGAAAACACCGGGGAGCTGTTTTTT,.,many,TRBV29-1,TRBJ2-2
CSVEGGTGLVYEQYF,TGCAGCGTTGAAGGGGGAACAGGGTTGGTCTACGAGCAGTACTTC,.,.,TRBV29-1,TRBJ2-7
CASSLPTGTEAFF,TGCGCCAGCAGCTTACCGACGGGCACTGAAGCTTTCTTT,.,many,TRBV5-1,TRBJ1-1
CASQRGGSGEEQYF,TGTGCCAGCCAAAGGGGCGGGAGCGGAGAAGAGCAGTACTTC,TRBD2,.,TRBV10-3,TRBJ2-7
CSARAAEGYTF,TGCAGTGCTAGAGCGGCAGAAGGCTACACCTTC,.,many,TRBV20-1,TRBJ1-2
CASSLENQVGEQYF,TGTGCCAGCAGCTTGGAGAACCAGGTGGGGGAGCAGTACTTC,.,once,TRBV5-5,TRBJ2-7
CASSTRRQGSAGANVLTF,TGTGCCAGCAGCACCCGCAGACAGGGATCCGCTGGGGCCAACGTCCTGACTTTC,TRBD1,.,TRBV7-9,TRBJ2-6
CASSRQSPSGNTIYF,TGTGCCAGTAGTCGACAGTCACCCTCTGGAAACACCATATATTTT,.,.,TRBV19,TRBJ1-3
CAIQGASSVLTF,TGTGCCATACAGGGGGCGAGTAGCGTCCTGACTTTC,TRBD1,few,TRBV10-3,TRBJ2-6
CSEVSTEAFF,TGCAGCGAGGTGAGCACTGAAGCTTTCTTT,.,once,TRBV29-1,TRBJ1-1
CASSLGPLGQGVYEQYF,TGTGCCAGCAGCTTAGGTCCATTGGGACAGGGAGTATACGAGCAGTACTTC,TRBD1,.,TRBV13,TRBJ2-7
CASATGTAGYGYTF,TGTGCCAGTGCGACCGGGACCGCCGGATATGGCTACACCTTC,.,many,TRBV19,TRBJ1-2
CASSQEWSQMYTEAFF,TGTGCCAGCAGCCAAGAGTGGTCACAGATGTACACTGAAGCTTTCTTT,.,many,TRBV4-2,TRBJ1-1
CSARHTRGLRETQYF,TGCAGTGCTAGGCACACCCGGGGGTTGAGGGAGACCCAGTACTTC,.,.,TRBV20-1,TRBJ2-5
CASSFETGTTEAFF,TGTGCCAGCAGCTTCGAGACAGGGACGACTGAAGCTTTCTTT,TRBD1,few,TRBV7-2,TRBJ1-1
CAISEADNTEAF,TGTGCCATCAGTGAGGCAGACAACACTGAAGCTTTC,.,once,TRBV10-3,TRBJ2-6
CAITVAGGIGNEQFF,TGTGCCATCACGGTAGCGGGAGGGATTGGGAATGAGCAGTTCTTC,TRBD2,few,TRBV10-3,TRBJ2-1
CASSGGHTNTEAFF,TGTGCCAGCAGTGGTGGACACACGAACACTGAAGCTTTCTTT,.,.,TRBV3-1,TRBJ1-1
CASSRDSYSYEQYF,TGTGCCAGCAGCCGGGACAGTTATTCCTACGAGCAGTACTTC,TRBD1,.,TRBV7-2,TRBJ2-7
CASSGTSREQYF,TGTGCCAGCAGCGGGACTAGCCGCGAGCAGTACTTC,TRBD2,.,TRBV2,TRBJ2-7
CATSEPGTAGELFF,TGTGCCACCAGTGAGCCCGGAACCGCCGGGGAGCTGTTTTTT,.,.,TRBV24-1,TRBJ2-2
CSARLSHLRGDTGELFF,TGCAGTGCTAGACTATCCCACCTCCGGGGGGACACCGGGGAGCTGTTTTTT,TRBD2,.,TRBV20-1,TRBJ2-2
CASGGLNQPQHF,TGTGCCAGCGGGGGGCTCAATCAGCCCCAGCATTTT,.,.,TRBV6-1,TRBJ1-5
CASSIGTTELTYEQYF,TGTGCCAGCAGCATCGGGACGACGGAACTTACCTACGAGCAGTACTTC,.,many,TRBV9,TRBJ2-7
CASSVNRYSPLHF,TGTGCCAGCAGTGTAAATCGGTATTCACCCCTCCACTTT,.,few,TRBV25-1,TRBJ1-6
CSVEDARGLGQYF,TGCAGCGTTGAAGATGCGCGGGGGTTGGGGCAGTATTTT,TRBD2,.,TRBV29-1,TRBJ2-3
CVSSVVKNTEAFF,TGTGTCAGCAGTGTAGTTAAGAACACTGAAGCTTTCTTT,.,.,TRBV10-2,TRBJ1-1
CASSLDGSGPQHF,TGTGCCAGCAGCTTAGATGGGTCTGGGCCCCAGCATTTT,.,.,TRBV7-9,TRBJ1-5
CASSHWTANGYTF,TGTGCCAGCAGCCACTGGACAGCGAATGGCTACACCTTC,.,few,TRBV7-8,TRBJ1-2
CASTLAGDWSSYEQYF,TGTGCCAGCACACTGGCGGGGGACTGGAGCTCCTACGAGCAGTACTTC,TRBD2,.,TRBV7-9,TRBJ2-7
CASSLILNEKLFF,TGTGCCAGCAGTTTGATCTTGAATGAAAAACTGTTTTTT,.,.,TRBV9,TRBJ1-4
CATEDSYSNQPQHF,TGTGCCACCGAAGACAGTTATAGCAATCAGCCCCAGCATTTT,.,few,TRBV24-1,TRBJ1-5
CSAMRGLQGSGANVLTF,TGCAGTGCTATGAGGGGATTACAGGGGTCTGGGGCCAACGTCCTGACTTTC,TRBD1,.,TRBV20-1,TRBJ2-6
CASSARLAGGLNEQYF,TGCGCCAGCAGCGCGAGACTAGCGGGAGGGCTCAACGAGCAGTACTTC,TRBD2,many,TRBV4-3,TRBJ2-7
CSVVLEGVSNQPQHF,TGCAGCGTTGTCCTCGAAGGGGTTAGCAATCAGCCCCAGCATTTT,.,.,TRBV29-1,TRBJ1-5
CASSPSGQTPYEQYF,TGTGCCAGCAGCCCCTCGGGACAGACCCCCTACGAGCAGTACTTC,TRBD1,many,TRBV12-3/TRBV12-4,TRBJ2-7
CASSLLENTEAFF,TGTGCCAGCAGCCTGTTGGAGAACACTGAAGCTTTCTTT,.,many,TRBV14,TRBJ1-1
CSAHTTGYTF,TGCAGTGCACACACGACAGGCTACACCTTC,.,.,TRBV20-1,TRBJ1-2
CASSLSADRAIVLGGNTIYF,TGTGCCAGCAGTTTATCGGCGGACAGGGCGATAGTTCTTGGAGGAAACACCATATATTTT,TRBD1,once,TRBV10-2,TRBJ1-3
CAISDGTGVNTIYF,TGTGCCATCAGTGACGGGACAGGGGTAAACACCATATATTTT,TRBD1,few,TRBV10-3,TRBJ1-3
CASSRGVLTF,TGTGCCAGCAGCCGAGGCGTCCTGACTTTC,.,.,TRBV7-3,TRBJ2-6
CASSRGTAGNTIYF,TGTGCCAGCAGCCGGGGGACAGCCGGAAACACCATATATTTT,TRBD1,many,TRBV7-8,TRBJ1-3